This T cell receptor beta chain was recovered during a study of T cells after yellow fever vaccination. Study details: Libraries from low-cell-number fractions were prepared with the SMART-Seq v4 Ultra Low Input RNA kit.

Conversion of TCR transcripts into cDNA relied on 5'RACE template switching, which added a universal primer site and UMIs. From the 5' RACE reads, TCRdb called clonotypes with MiXCR, one entry per CDR3 protein. The sample yields some 80,000 distinct CDR3 sequences, 13% seen once. Trimming cost V 8 bases and J 8 bases; bases outside gene matches: 12. The CDR3 covers 15 residues. Germline assignment: CDR1 MNHEY and CDR2 SMNVEV (reference sequence). This clonotype appeared a few times. Sample: CD8+ T cells not binding an NS4B(214-222) dextramer, sorted from PBMCs, taken roughly 23 days after the first yellow fever vaccination. The sequence came from a man aged 18 to 30 who received the YFV17D yellow fever vaccine. J is TRBJ1-4 and V is TRBV27, with 9 nucleotides matching TRBD1. The CDR3 nucleotides are TGTGCCAGCGGATGGACAGGGGAAGGGAGCGAAAAACTGTTTTTT. It specifies CASGWTGEGSEKLFF.